This TCR beta chain was profiled in a study of T cells in Graves' hyperthyroidism and ophthalmopathy. Study-level points and caveats: Most clonotypes expanded in the thyroid (above 0.001) were also present in blood. The model anticipated ophthalmopathy a median approximately 6.6 months pre-onset.

The investigators amplified TCR beta CDR3 regions from RNA transcripts. Initially, a first-round RT-PCR of the TCR CDR3 employed the HTBI primer set. TCRdb ran MiXCR on the multiplex PCR reads and lists one entry per CDR3 protein. Found here are fewer than 450,000 distinct CDR3 sequences, roughly 15% of them singletons; the top ten hold roughly a fifth. J gave up 8 bases and V 4 bases, and 3 bases lay outside the gene matches. Germline CDR1 SGHRS, CDR2 YFSETQ. This CDR3 has 13 amino acids. At least ten counts were recorded for this clonotype. The antigen is undetermined. This receptor was obtained from a woman between 55 and 75 years old with Graves' ophthalmopathy. Input material: blood. The chain carries TRBV5-1 and TRBJ2-1, with 10 positions matching TRBD2. CDR3 loop: CASSDLAGDEQFF. CDR3 DNA sequence: TGCGCCAGCAGCGACCTAGCGGGGGATGAGCAGTTCTTC.